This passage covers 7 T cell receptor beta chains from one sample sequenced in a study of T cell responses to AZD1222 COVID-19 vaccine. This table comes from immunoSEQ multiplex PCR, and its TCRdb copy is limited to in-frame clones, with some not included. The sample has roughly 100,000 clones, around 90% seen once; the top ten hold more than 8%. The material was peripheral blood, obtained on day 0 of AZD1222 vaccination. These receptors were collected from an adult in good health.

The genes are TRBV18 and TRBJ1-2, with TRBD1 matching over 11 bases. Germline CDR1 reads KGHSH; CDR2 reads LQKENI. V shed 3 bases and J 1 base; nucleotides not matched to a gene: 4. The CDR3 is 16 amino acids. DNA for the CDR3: TGTGCCAGCTCACCCGGGACAGGGGGGCTTAACTATGGCTACACCTTC. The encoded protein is CASSPGTGGLNYGYTF.

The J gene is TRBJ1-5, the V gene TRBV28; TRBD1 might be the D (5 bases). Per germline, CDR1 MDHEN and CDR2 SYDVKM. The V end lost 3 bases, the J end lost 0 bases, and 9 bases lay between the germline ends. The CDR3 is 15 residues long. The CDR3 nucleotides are TGTGCCAGCAGTTTTGTAGGGGATAGCAATCAGCCCCAGCATTTT. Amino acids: CASSFVGDSNQPQHF. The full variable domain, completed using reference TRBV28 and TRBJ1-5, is DVKVTQSSRYLVKRTGEKVFLECVQDMDHENMFWYRQDPGLGLRLIYFSYDVKMKEKGDIPEGYSVSREKKERFSLILESASTNQTSMYLCASSFVGDSNQPQHFGDGTRLSIL.

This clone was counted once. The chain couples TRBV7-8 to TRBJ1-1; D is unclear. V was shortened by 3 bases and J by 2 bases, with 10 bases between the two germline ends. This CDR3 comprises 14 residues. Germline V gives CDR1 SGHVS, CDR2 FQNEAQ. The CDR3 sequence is CASSFEGGNTEAFF. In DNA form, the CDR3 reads TGTGCCAGCAGCTTCGAGGGCGGAAACACTGAAGCTTTCTTT.

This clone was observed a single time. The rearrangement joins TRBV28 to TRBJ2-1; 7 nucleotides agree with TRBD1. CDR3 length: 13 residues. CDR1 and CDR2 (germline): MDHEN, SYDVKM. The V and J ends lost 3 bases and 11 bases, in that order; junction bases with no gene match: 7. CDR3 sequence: CASSFAQGWKQFF. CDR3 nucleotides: TGTGCCAGCAGTTTCGCACAGGGGTGGAAGCAGTTCTTC.

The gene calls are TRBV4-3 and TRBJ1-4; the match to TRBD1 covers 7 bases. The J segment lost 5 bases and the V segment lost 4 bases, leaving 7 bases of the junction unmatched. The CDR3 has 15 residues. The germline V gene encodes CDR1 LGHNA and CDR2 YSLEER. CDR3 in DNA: TGCGCCAGCAGCCGAGAGGGACAGATCAATGAAAAACTGTTTTTT. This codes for CASSREGQINEKLFF.

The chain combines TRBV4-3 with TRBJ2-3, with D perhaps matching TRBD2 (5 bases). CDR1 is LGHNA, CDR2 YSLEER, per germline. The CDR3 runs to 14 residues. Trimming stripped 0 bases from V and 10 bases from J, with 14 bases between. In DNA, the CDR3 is TGCGCCAGCAGCCAAGATAGGGAGTCGTCTTCGCAGTATTTT. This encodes CASSQDRESSSQYF.

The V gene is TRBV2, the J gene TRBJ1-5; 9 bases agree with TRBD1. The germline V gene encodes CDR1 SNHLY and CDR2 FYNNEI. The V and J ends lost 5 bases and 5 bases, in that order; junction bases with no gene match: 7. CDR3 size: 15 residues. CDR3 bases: TGTGCCAGCAGTCCCGGGACAGGGAATCATCAGCCCCAGCATTTT. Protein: CASSPGTGNHQPQHF. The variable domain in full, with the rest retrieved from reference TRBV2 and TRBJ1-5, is EPEVTQTPSHQVTQMGQEVILRCVPISNHLYFYWYRQILGQKVEFLVSFYNNEISEKSEIFDDQFSVERPDGSNFTLKIRSTKLEDSAMYFCASSPGTGNHQPQHFGDGTRLSIL.